The 22 T cell receptor beta chains reported below all come from one sample, sequenced in a study of CD4 T cells in relation to SARS-CoV-2 and coronaviruses. The table came from immunoSEQ multiplex PCR; TCRdb's copy has only in-frame clones and leaves some out. The table has roughly 61,000 clones, about nine tenths seen once. Before the COVID-19 pandemic, during about 2010-2018, CD4+ T cells were taken from unexposed donors. The specimen sequenced was memory CD4+ T cells from PBMCs. All receptors come from a human donor in good health.

The J gene is TRBJ1-6, the V gene TRBV30, with D possibly matching TRBD1 (6 bases). Trimming left V 2 bases short and J 4 bases short, with 15 bases between. Germline values: CDR1 GTSNPN, CDR2 SVGIG (reference sequence). The CDR3 runs to 16 residues. The CDR3 nucleotides read TGTGCCTGGAGTAAACTCGGACAGATATATAATTCACCCCTCCACTTT. Translated: CAWSKLGQIYNSPLHF.

This sequence joins TRBV9 and TRBJ2-1; 8 bases agree with TRBD2. CDR1 is SGDLS, CDR2 YYNGEE, per germline. The V gene end was trimmed by 0 bases and the J gene end by 4 bases; junction bases not matched to a gene: 6. This CDR3 comprises 16 residues. Written as DNA, the CDR3 is TGTGCCAGCAGCGTAGTGCCTAGCGGGCCGTACAATGAGCAGTTCTTC. Protein sequence: CASSVVPSGPYNEQFF.

This rearrangement joins TRBV23-1 to TRBJ2-1; D is perhaps TRBD2 (5 bases). TRBV23-1 qualifies as an ORF whose function is uncertain. The ends were cut back, 4 bases at V and 3 bases at J, with 25 bases in the middle. The CDR3 extends over 19 amino acids. This chain's CDR3 is CASSRASLVLKFLYNEQFF. DNA of the CDR3: TGCGCCAGCAGTCGCGCCTCACTAGTTCTTAAGTTTCTCTACAATGAGCAGTTCTTC.

This sequence joins TRBV19 and TRBJ2-7; TRBD1 aligns across 9 bases. CDR3 length equals 13 residues. V lost 7 bases, J lost 5 bases, and 6 bases stayed unmatched. Per the germline V gene, CDR1 is LNHDA and CDR2 is SQIVND (reference sequence). CDR3: CASKGQGSHEQYF. As DNA, the CDR3 is TGTGCCAGTAAGGGACAGGGATCCCACGAGCAGTACTTC.

The V call is TRBV5-1, the J call TRBJ2-1; TRBD1 or TRBD2 may be the D gene (5 bases each). The CDR3 is 19 residues long. V dropped 4 bases and J dropped 8 bases, with 31 bases sitting between them. Germline CDR1 is SGHRS and CDR2 is YFSETQ. In nucleotides, the CDR3 is TGCGCCAGCAGCGGCAACATGAACCCGGGGCTGGTAACATGGGATGAGCAGTTCTTC. Translation: CASSGNMNPGLVTWDEQFF.

The rearrangement links TRBV4-1 to TRBJ2-6; 11 bases map to TRBD2. Germline values: CDR1 MGHRA, CDR2 YSYEKL. The CDR3 contains 18 residues. V was clipped by 0 bases and J by 1 base; unmatched bases: 2. The CDR3 is CASSQETSGISGANVLTF. For the CDR3, the DNA is TGCGCCAGCAGCCAAGAGACTAGCGGGATTTCTGGGGCCAACGTCCTGACTTTC.

This chain connects TRBV20-1 to TRBJ2-1, with D perhaps TRBD1 or TRBD2 (6 bases each). The CDR3 totals 15 residues. V lost 3 bases and J lost 4, with 16 bases in between. Germline V gene lookup returns CDR1 DFQATT and CDR2 SNEGSKA (reference sequence). CDR3: CSASRKRRGYNEQFF. CDR3 nucleotides: TGCAGTGCTAGTCGGAAGAGGAGGGGGTACAATGAGCAGTTCTTC.

V gene TRBV28 combines with J gene TRBJ2-4; either TRBD1 or TRBD2 may fit D (6 bases each). The CDR3 spans 16 residues. From germline, CDR1 is MDHEN and CDR2 SYDVKM. Trimming stripped 7 bases from V and 0 bases from J, with 16 bases between. CDR3 protein: CASTPPGALAKNIQYF. CDR3 DNA sequence: TGTGCCAGCACCCCCCCGGGGGCCCTAGCCAAAAACATTCAGTACTTC.

V usage is TRBV7-2 and J usage is TRBJ2-7, with D perhaps assigned TRBD1 or TRBD2 (5 bases each). From germline, CDR1 is SGHTA and CDR2 FQGNSA. The CDR3 runs to 15 residues. V shed 5 bases and J shed 1 base, with 15 bases lying between them. CDR3 sequence: CASSHPGDRSYEQYF. The CDR3 DNA follows: TGTGCCAGCAGCCACCCCGGGGACCGTTCCTACGAGCAGTACTTC.

The chain couples TRBV27 to TRBJ2-7; 7 bases align to TRBD2. This CDR3 has 20 residues. The junction had 25 bases not matched to a gene; V was cut back by 5 bases and J by 3 bases. Germline CDR1 reads MNHEY; CDR2 reads SMNVEV (reference sequence). The DNA for the CDR3 is TGTGCCAGCAGTCCCGGGCCCCGACTAGCTCCTGAAGGACTACTCTACGAGCAGTACTTC. Translation gives CASSPGPRLAPEGLLYEQYF.

The count of this clone is one. The rearrangement joins TRBV6-2 or TRBV6-3 to TRBJ1-1; 9 bases match TRBD1. The CDR3 sequence is 18 residues long. Germline assignment: CDR1 MNHEY and CDR2 SVGEGT. The V segment lost 0 bases and the J segment 1 base; nucleotides outside the gene matches: 9. The chain's CDR3 is CASSYSDRGALRNTEAFF. The DNA for the CDR3 is TGTGCCAGCAGTTACTCGGACAGGGGCGCCTTACGGAACACTGAAGCTTTCTTT.

V usage is TRBV7-6 and J usage is TRBJ2-1; TRBD2 matches at 11 bases. The CDR3 runs 15 residues. Germline V gene lookup returns CDR1 SGHVS and CDR2 FNYEAQ. V shed 5 bases and J 7 bases; nucleotides not matched to a gene: 7. The CDR3 DNA is TGTGCCAGCAGCGAGAGGCTAGCGGGGGGTAATGAGCAGTTCTTC. It yields the protein CASSERLAGGNEQFF.

This clone was seen a single time. The genes are TRBV28 and TRBJ1-1, with 9 bases lining up with TRBD1. Germline trimming cut 6 bases from V and 0 bases from J; bases unmatched to any gene: 5. CDR1 and CDR2 from the germline V gene are MDHEN and SYDVKM. The CDR3 covers 15 residues. The CDR3 is CASRNRGRLNTEAFF. In nucleotides, the CDR3 is TGTGCCAGCAGGAACAGGGGGCGGTTGAACACTGAAGCTTTCTTT.

The chain has TRBV6-5 and TRBJ1-6, with D tentatively TRBD1 (6 bases). The V gene's germline CDR1 is MNHEY and CDR2 SVGAGI. This CDR3 has 12 amino acids. Trimming left V 6 bases short and J 10 bases short, with 10 bases between. CDR3 DNA sequence: TGTGCCAGCAGGCTCGGGGGCTCACCCCTCCACTTT. Translating gives CASRLGGSPLHF.

J is TRBJ2-2 and V is TRBV19; 12 nucleotides match TRBD2. Trimming at V came to 4 bases and at J to 5 bases, leaving 5 bases not matched to a gene. This CDR3 is 16 amino acids long. The V gene's germline CDR1 is LNHDA and CDR2 SQIVND (reference sequence). CDR3 protein: CASSTLAGGRTGELFF. The CDR3 nucleotides read TGTGCCAGTAGTACTCTAGCGGGAGGGCGGACCGGGGAGCTGTTTTTT.

This clone came up a few times. This chain connects TRBV3-1 (or the pseudogene TRBV3-2) to TRBJ1-6, with TRBD1 matching 8 bases. CDR3 length: 15 residues. Per the germline V gene, CDR1 is LGHDT and CDR2 is YNNKEL (reference sequence). V was clipped by 0 bases and J by 7 bases; unmatched bases: 2. The CDR3 sequence is CASSQDPGGNSPLHF. The CDR3, as DNA: TGTGCCAGCAGCCAAGATCCAGGGGGCAATTCACCCCTCCACTTT.

The chain carries TRBV5-1 and TRBJ1-3; 7 positions agree with TRBD1. V trimming: 4 bases; J trimming: 0 bases; junction bases outside the gene matches: 4. CDR1 is SGHRS, CDR2 YFSETQ, per germline. This CDR3 is 15 amino acids long. CDR3 DNA: TGCGCCAGCAGCCTGACAGGGAACTCTGGAAACACCATATATTTT. It encodes CASSLTGNSGNTIYF.

DNA for the CDR3: TGTGCCAGCAGCTTAGGAGTGCCGCGACTAGCGGGAGGGGAAGATACGCAGTATTTT. This gives the protein CASSLGVPRLAGGEDTQYF. The rearrangement uses TRBV7-2 and TRBJ2-3; 14 nucleotides align to TRBD2. After removal of 1 base from V and 5 bases from J, the junction contained 11 bases not matched to a gene. CDR3 size: 19 residues. Germline assignment: CDR1 SGHTA and CDR2 FQGNSA.

This chain uses TRBV28 with TRBJ1-4, with 7 positions matching TRBD1. The CDR3 extends over 11 amino acids. Germline-derived CDR1 and CDR2 are MDHEN and SYDVKM. The CDR3 DNA follows: TGTGCGGGACAGACTAATGAAAAACTGTTTTTT. It codes for CAGQTNEKLFF. The variable domain in full, with the rest retrieved from reference TRBV28 and TRBJ1-4, is DVKVTQSSRYLVKRTGEKVFLECVQDMDHENMFWYRQDPGLGLRLIYFSYDVKMKEKGDIPEGYSVSREKKERFSLILESASTNQTSMYLCAGQTNEKLFFGSGTQLSVL.

The chain recombines TRBV3-1 (or the pseudogene TRBV3-2) with TRBJ2-5; 10 bases are a match to TRBD1. CDR3 length equals 15 residues. From germline, CDR1 is LGHDT and CDR2 YNNKEL (reference sequence). The V and J ends lost 6 bases and 4 bases, in that order; junction bases with no gene match: 8. The CDR3 here is CASRQPGQGRETQYF. For the CDR3, the DNA is TGTGCCAGCAGACAACCGGGACAGGGGCGAGAGACCCAGTACTTC.

The chain employs TRBV9 and TRBJ2-7, with a possible D match to TRBD1 (6 bases). V was cut by 0 bases and J by 1 base, with 11 bases left in between. Germline V gene lookup returns CDR1 SGDLS and CDR2 YYNGEE. The length of the CDR3 is 15 residues. The CDR3 region has the DNA TGTGCCAGCAGCGTAGGCAGGGGTCCTTCCTACGAGCAGTACTTC. It encodes CASSVGRGPSYEQYF.

Within the sample, this clone is medium-sized (0.01 to 0.1%). J is TRBJ1-2 and V is TRBV6-1; D may be TRBD1 (6 bases). V lost 4 bases, J lost 7 bases, and 31 bases lay in between. Germline assignment: CDR1 MNHNS and CDR2 SASEGT. This CDR3 has 19 amino acids. The CDR3 spells CASSVVGRGASLSGGGYTF. CDR3 nucleotide sequence: TGTGCCAGCAGTGTTGTAGGTCGGGGGGCGTCCCTCTCCGGGGGTGGCTACACCTTC.